The next 10 T cell receptor beta chains were all read from a single sample in a study of radiotherapy plus CTLA-4 blockade in lung cancer. Some clones are missing from TCRdb's copy, which holds only in-frame ones; the method was immunoSEQ multiplex PCR. In the table there are 85,000 to 95,000 clones, around 80% of which are singletons. The sequenced sample was peripheral blood, obtained from a patient treated with radiotherapy plus ipilimumab. These TCRs come from a human donor with non-small cell lung cancer that progressed on radiotherapy plus ipilimumab.

V is TRBV19 and J is TRBJ2-1, with 12 bases matching TRBD2. With V trimmed by 4 bases and J by 6 bases, 7 bases remained unmatched. This CDR3 has 16 residues. Germline V CDR1 and CDR2: LNHDA, SQIVND (reference sequence). The chain's CDR3 is CASSTHGLAGFNEQFF. The CDR3 DNA reads as TGTGCCAGTAGTACCCACGGACTAGCGGGATTCAATGAGCAGTTCTTC.

The gene calls are TRBV30 and TRBJ2-1, with D tentatively TRBD1 or TRBD2 (5 bases each). The CDR3 runs to 14 residues. Germline CDR1 reads GTSNPN; CDR2 reads SVGIG (reference sequence). Between the trimmed V and J ends, which lost 2 bases and 2 bases, there was a span of 10 bases. CDR3 bases: TGTGCCTGGAGTTGGGGGAGTACCTACAATGAGCAGTTCTTC. It encodes CAWSWGSTYNEQFF.

The rearrangement joins TRBV6-1 to TRBJ2-7, with a possible D match to TRBD1 (5 bases). V was pared by 3 bases and J by 6 bases, with 15 bases between. Germline CDR1 is MNHNS and CDR2 is SASEGT. This CDR3 contains 14 residues. CDR3 sequence reads: CASSDGRAQGEQYF. The CDR3, as DNA: TGTGCCAGCAGTGATGGCAGGGCCCAAGGCGAGCAGTACTTC.

The chain is built from TRBV6-6 and TRBJ2-1; 13 bases are a match to TRBD2. V gave up 5 bases and J gave up 9 bases; unmatched junction bases: 7. The CDR3 extends over 15 amino acids. The germline V gene has CDR1 MNHNY and CDR2 SVGAGI (reference sequence). The CDR3 sequence: CASSNAWTSGGEQFF. CDR3 DNA: TGTGCCAGCAGTAACGCCTGGACTAGCGGGGGTGAGCAGTTCTTC.

This clone was seen a handful of times. The CDR3 here is CASRDRVNQPQHF. CDR3 nucleotides: TGTGCCAGCAGGGACAGGGTAAATCAGCCCCAGCATTTT. The rearrangement uses TRBV2 and TRBJ1-5; TRBD1 aligns across 8 bases. Germline CDR1 reads SNHLY; CDR2 reads FYNNEI. The CDR3 contains 13 residues. Trimming cost V 6 bases and J 4 bases; bases outside gene matches: 2.

The chain has TRBV19 and TRBJ1-2, with TRBD1 matching over 7 bases. CDR1 LNHDA and CDR2 SQIVND come from the germline V gene (reference sequence). This CDR3 has 14 amino acids. Trimming took 5 bases from V and 4 from J; bases not matched to a gene: 7. The CDR3 reads CASSAGQAVYGYTF. Here the CDR3 DNA reads TGTGCCAGTAGTGCTGGACAGGCCGTCTATGGCTACACCTTC.

This rearrangement joins TRBV2 to TRBJ2-1, with D maybe TRBD1 (7 bases). The CDR3 contains 14 residues. Germline CDR1 is SNHLY and CDR2 is FYNNEI. Between the trimmed V and J ends, which lost 3 bases and 5 bases, there was a span of 11 bases. The CDR3 loop is CASSEEGADNEQFF. Written as DNA, the CDR3 is TGTGCCAGCAGTGAGGAGGGGGCGGACAATGAGCAGTTCTTC.

The V gene is TRBV4-1, the J gene TRBJ1-1, with D possibly being TRBD1 (6 bases). V lost 0 bases and J 4 bases, leaving 9 bases between the germline ends. This CDR3 is built from 14 residues. CDR1 MGHRA and CDR2 YSYEKL come from the germline V gene. CDR3 coding DNA: TGCGCCAGCAGCCAAGAGCAGGGGATCACTGAAGCTTTCTTT. Translation: CASSQEQGITEAFF.

This clone has just a few counts. The chain uses TRBV9 and TRBJ2-7, with D perhaps matching TRBD1 (6 bases). This CDR3 is 14 amino acids long. Trimming shortened V by 4 bases and J by 3 bases, and 14 bases separated the two germline ends. CDR1 SGDLS and CDR2 YYNGEE come from the germline V gene. The CDR3 sequence: CASSPLAGDYEQYF. CDR3 nucleotide sequence: TGTGCCAGCAGCCCTTTGGCAGGGGACTACGAGCAGTACTTC.

The chain links TRBV7-2 to TRBJ2-1; 13 bases match TRBD2. V was clipped by 2 bases and J by 3 bases; unmatched bases: 7. The CDR3 totals 18 residues. Germline V CDR1 and CDR2: SGHTA, FQGNSA. CDR3 in DNA: TGTGCCAGCAGCTTAAGCGGACTAGCGGGAGCGTTCTACAATGAGCAGTTCTTC. It yields the protein CASSLSGLAGAFYNEQFF.